The present entry profiles one TCR beta chain with its context. What it binds is not known. Germline V gene data show CDR1 as MDHEN and CDR2 as SYDVKM. V gave up 2 bases and J gave up 3 bases, with 9 bases separating them. This CDR3 is 14 amino acids long. These data are taken from a study of T cells after yellow fever vaccination. Background on the study: Preparation of the low-cell-number fractions used SMART-Seq v4 Ultra Low Input.

Findings and caveats of the study: Subsequent to the booster, the majority of primary-vaccination clones reappeared (roughly 95% CD4, roughly 90% CD8). Weaker, the secondary response had a peak occurring faster, on day 5 versus 15.

Making TCR cDNA involved 5'RACE template switching, which added UMIs and a universal primer site. Each CDR3 protein is one row after TCRdb ran MiXCR on the 5' RACE reads. This table holds 200,000 to 300,000 distinct CDR3 sequences, roughly 6.2% found once. The sample consisted of CD4+ T cells sorted from PBMCs, taken on the day of the yellow fever booster vaccination. The sequence was collected from a man in his thirties or forties who received the YFV17D yellow fever vaccine. The J gene is TRBJ2-3, the V gene TRBV28; no reliable D call. The CDR3 region has the DNA TGTGCCAGCAGTTTAGGAGTCCAAACAGATACGCAGTATTTT. This translates into CASSLGVQTDTQYF. Filled out from reference TRBV28 and TRBJ2-3, the complete variable domain reads DVKVTQSSRYLVKRTGEKVFLECVQDMDHENMFWYRQDPGLGLRLIYFSYDVKMKEKGDIPEGYSVSREKKERFSLILESASTNQTSMYLCASSLGVQTDTQYFGPGTRLTVL.